The 22 T cell receptor beta chains reported below all come from one sample, sequenced in a study of neurological immune-mediated disorders. TCRdb analysed the 5' RACE reads with MiXCR anew, one entry per CDR3 protein. The sample has around 60,000 distinct CDR3 sequences, approximately 3.1% seen once. The sample taken for sequencing was PBMCs. The source of these receptors is a woman aged 60-75 years with multiple sclerosis.

At least ten counts were recorded for this clonotype. V usage is TRBV5-1 and J usage is TRBJ1-1, with TRBD1 matching 7 bases. Germline values: CDR1 SGHRS, CDR2 YFSETQ. V was clipped by 3 bases and J by 6 bases; unmatched bases: 8. This CDR3 is 14 amino acids long. The CDR3 loop reads CASSSTGASAEAFF. DNA of the CDR3: TGCGCCAGCAGCTCTACAGGGGCGAGTGCTGAAGCTTTCTTT.

The table lists this clonotype with a few counts. This chain connects TRBV12-3 or TRBV12-4 to TRBJ1-1; no firm D call. The CDR3 is made up of 14 amino acids. Trimming took 5 bases from V and 2 from J, leaving 12 bases between them. In DNA form, the CDR3 reads TGTGCCAGCAGTCCCTTCCCGGGTAACACTGAAGCTTTCTTT. Translated: CASSPFPGNTEAFF.

This clonotype was seen ten or more times. The chain links TRBV7-9 to TRBJ2-7; 7 bases align to TRBD1. Germline CDR1 reads SEHNR; CDR2 reads FQNEAQ (reference sequence). J lost 3 bases, V lost 4 bases, and 12 bases had no gene match. CDR3 length: 16 residues. The CDR3 is CASSSSVQTGSYEQYF. The CDR3 DNA reads TGTGCCAGCAGCTCAAGCGTTCAGACAGGGAGCTACGAGCAGTACTTC.

This clonotype has ten or more counts. The chain recombines TRBV3-1 with TRBJ1-5; D not certain. This CDR3 comprises 19 residues. The germline gives CDR1 LGHDT, CDR2 YNNKEL (reference sequence). V gave up 0 bases and J gave up 0 bases, with 18 bases separating them. Here the CDR3 reads CASSQDVVLGPYSNQPQHF. The CDR3 DNA reads TGTGCCAGCAGCCAAGACGTGGTCCTGGGCCCATATAGCAATCAGCCCCAGCATTTT.

As to this clonotype: Being one base from a much bigger clone, this may be a read error. CDR3 in DNA: TGTGCCAGCAGCTTAGGGGACGGGACAGGGGTCTATGGCTACACCTTC. It specifies CASSLGDGTGVYGYTF. The chain employs TRBV11-2 and TRBJ1-2; 10 bases are a match to TRBD1. V lost 1 base and J lost 4; bases outside the gene matches: 6. CDR3 length equals 16 residues. Germline loops: CDR1 SGHAT, CDR2 FQNNGV.

The rearrangement joins TRBV7-2 to TRBJ2-7; TRBD1 matches 7 bases. Germline lookup yields CDR1 SGHTA and CDR2 FQGNSA. The CDR3 totals 16 residues. Germline trimming cut 4 bases from V and 3 bases from J; bases unmatched to any gene: 12. CDR3 residues: CASSSTGDLGFYEQYF. For the CDR3, the DNA is TGTGCCAGCAGCTCCACAGGGGATTTAGGCTTCTACGAGCAGTACTTC.

The chain is built from TRBV27 and TRBJ2-1; possible D gene TRBD2, 5 bases. The germline gives CDR1 MNHEY, CDR2 SMNVEV (reference sequence). The CDR3 contains 15 residues. Trimming pared 7 bases from V and 0 bases from J, leaving 13 bases between. The CDR3 nucleotides are TGTGCCAGCAAAAGCGGAGAAAGCTCCTACAATGAGCAGTTCTTC. Translation: CASKSGESSYNEQFF.

This clonotype was counted many times. V gene TRBV9 combines with J gene TRBJ2-7, with a tentative D call TRBD1 (5 bases). Trimming took off 2 bases at V and 5 bases at J, with 20 bases between the two ends. Germline-derived CDR1 and CDR2 are SGDLS and YYNGEE. This CDR3 spans 16 amino acids. The CDR3 DNA sequence: TGTGCCAGCAGCGTTGGCTGGGATCAGGGCCTCCACGAGCAGTACTTC. It encodes CASSVGWDQGLHEQYF.

Ten or more counts support this clonotype. This sequence joins TRBV9 and TRBJ1-6; D call uncertain. Germline CDR1 and CDR2: SGDLS and YYNGEE. This CDR3 has 15 amino acids. V was cut by 0 bases and J by 7 bases, with 11 bases left in between. The CDR3 region has the DNA TGTGCCAGCAGCGTAGAACCCCTTGACAATTCACCCCTCCACTTT. Translated, it gives CASSVEPLDNSPLHF.

This clonotype appeared many times. This chain uses TRBV7-2 with TRBJ1-1; weak D call: TRBD1 (6 bases). Germline-derived CDR1 and CDR2 are SGHTA and FQGNSA. CDR3 length equals 14 residues. The V and J ends lost 7 bases and 4 bases respectively, with 16 bases between them. DNA of the CDR3: TGTGCCAGCACCGAACAGGGAGGTGGCACTGAAGCTTTCTTT. Encoded protein: CASTEQGGGTEAFF.

This clonotype was seen repeatedly, ten times or more. The gene calls are TRBV20-1 and TRBJ1-6; no definite D call. The CDR3 is 15 residues long. Per germline, CDR1 DFQATT and CDR2 SNEGSKA (reference sequence). V lost 1 base and J 3 bases, leaving 10 bases between the germline ends. As DNA, the CDR3 is TGCAGTGCTAGAGGCGTCCAAAGCTATAATTCACCCCTCCACTTT. Protein product: CSARGVQSYNSPLHF.

Concerning this clonotype itself: A much larger clonotype is one base distant, so this may be a read error. The V and J genes are TRBV28 and TRBJ1-2; TRBD1 might be the D (6 bases). This CDR3 is built from 15 residues. The V end lost 7 bases, the J end lost 4 bases, and 19 bases lay between the germline ends. Germline V CDR1 and CDR2: MDHEN, SYDVKM. The CDR3 DNA sequence: TGTGCCAGCAATACGCAGCAGGGGTCTTTCTATGGCTACACCTTC. This sequence encodes CASNTQQGSFYGYTF.

This clonotype was detected many times. This sequence joins TRBV20-1 and TRBJ2-1; D unresolved. The CDR3 covers 10 residues. CDR1 DFQATT and CDR2 SNEGSKA come from the germline V gene (reference sequence). V dropped 5 bases and J dropped 9 bases, with 8 bases sitting between them. In nucleotides, the CDR3 is TGCAGTGCTTCTACACGTGAGCAGTTCTTC. Translated: CSASTREQFF.

There are many counts of this clonotype. The CDR3, as DNA: TGCAGTGCTAGAGACGGGACTAGCGGGAGGGCCTTTATATTTGAGCAGTTCTTC. It translates to CSARDGTSGRAFIFEQFF. The chain joins TRBV20-1 to TRBJ2-1; 16 bases are a match to TRBD2. The CDR3 contains 18 residues. Germline CDR1 and CDR2: DFQATT and SNEGSKA (reference sequence). J was trimmed by 9 bases and V by 0 bases; bases with no gene match: 11.

This clonotype was counted ten times or more. A much more abundant neighbour one base away suggests this may be a read error. This chain joins TRBV28 and TRBJ2-6; D not certain. Germline V CDR1 and CDR2: MDHEN, SYDVKM. V lost 8 bases and J 0 bases, leaving 11 bases between the germline ends. The CDR3 contains 15 residues. The CDR3 is CASDERPSGANVLTF. The CDR3 DNA follows: TGTGCCAGCGACGAACGGCCCTCTGGGGCCAACGTCCTGACTTTC.

This clonotype has at least ten counts. The rearrangement uses TRBV20-1 and TRBJ2-1; tentative D call: TRBD1 (6 bases). Trimming left V 2 bases short and J 5 bases short, with 13 bases between. This CDR3 is built from 14 residues. Germline CDR1 DFQATT, CDR2 SNEGSKA (reference sequence). This chain's CDR3 is CSARWQGRNNEQFF. The CDR3 DNA sequence: TGCAGTGCTAGATGGCAGGGGAGAAACAATGAGCAGTTCTTC.

This clonotype occurred many times. The chain carries TRBV29-1 and TRBJ2-1; 13 nucleotides match TRBD2. Germline V gene lookup returns CDR1 SQVTM and CDR2 ANQGSEA. CDR3 size: 14 residues. V was clipped by 4 bases and J by 8 bases; unmatched bases: 5. Here the CDR3 reads CSVAGLAGVDEQFF. The CDR3 nucleotides read TGCAGCGTTGCCGGACTAGCGGGAGTGGATGAGCAGTTCTTC.

This clonotype was seen many times. This chain links TRBV4-1 with TRBJ2-1; D is perhaps TRBD1 (5 bases). The ends were cut back, 3 bases at V and 7 bases at J, with 19 bases in the middle. This CDR3 comprises 16 residues. From germline, CDR1 is MGHRA and CDR2 YSYEKL. CDR3 residues: CASSHITRAMLNEQFF. CDR3 in DNA: TGCGCCAGCAGCCATATTACCAGGGCCATGTTGAATGAGCAGTTCTTC.

This clonotype was seen many times. The chain combines TRBV28 with TRBJ2-7; the D gene could be TRBD1 or TRBD2 (5 bases each). Trimming stripped 8 bases from V and 2 bases from J, with 10 bases between. Germline V gene sequence: CDR1 MDHEN, CDR2 SYDVKM. There are 12 residues in the CDR3. CDR3 sequence: CASSGGAYEQYF. The CDR3 DNA is TGTGCCAGCTCTGGGGGAGCCTACGAGCAGTACTTC.

This clonotype came up many times. The chain is built from TRBV10-3 and TRBJ2-1; TRBD1 matches 10 bases. V trimming: 5 bases; J trimming: 6 bases; junction bases outside the gene matches: 10. Germline CDR1 ENHRY, CDR2 SYGVKD. The CDR3 contains 16 residues. The DNA of the CDR3 is TGTGCCATCAGTCCCCGGGACAGGGGCAGCGGCAATGAGCAGTTCTTC. It is translated as CAISPRDRGSGNEQFF.

A note on this clonotype: Since the CDR3 does not end with the conserved phenylalanine or tryptophan, this likely comes from a read error. The gene calls are TRBV29-1 and TRBJ2-5; D possibly matches TRBD1 or TRBD2 (7 bases each). V was pared by 7 bases and J by 4 bases, with 16 bases between. The CDR3 runs to 13 residues. Germline CDR1 SQVTM, CDR2 ANQGSEA. DNA for the CDR3: TGCAGCGCCTCAGGGGGGGGAGCAGAGACCCAGTACTAC. Amino acids: CSASGGGAETQYY.

This clonotype was found many times. The chain joins TRBV2 to TRBJ2-1; 9 nucleotides align to TRBD1. CDR3 length: 14 amino acids. Germline CDR1 and CDR2: SNHLY and FYNNEI. The V segment lost 10 bases and the J segment 4 bases; nucleotides outside the gene matches: 8. The CDR3 nucleotides are TGTGCCATCTCCCGGGACAGGGCTTACAATGAGCAGTTCTTC. As protein: CAISRDRAYNEQFF.